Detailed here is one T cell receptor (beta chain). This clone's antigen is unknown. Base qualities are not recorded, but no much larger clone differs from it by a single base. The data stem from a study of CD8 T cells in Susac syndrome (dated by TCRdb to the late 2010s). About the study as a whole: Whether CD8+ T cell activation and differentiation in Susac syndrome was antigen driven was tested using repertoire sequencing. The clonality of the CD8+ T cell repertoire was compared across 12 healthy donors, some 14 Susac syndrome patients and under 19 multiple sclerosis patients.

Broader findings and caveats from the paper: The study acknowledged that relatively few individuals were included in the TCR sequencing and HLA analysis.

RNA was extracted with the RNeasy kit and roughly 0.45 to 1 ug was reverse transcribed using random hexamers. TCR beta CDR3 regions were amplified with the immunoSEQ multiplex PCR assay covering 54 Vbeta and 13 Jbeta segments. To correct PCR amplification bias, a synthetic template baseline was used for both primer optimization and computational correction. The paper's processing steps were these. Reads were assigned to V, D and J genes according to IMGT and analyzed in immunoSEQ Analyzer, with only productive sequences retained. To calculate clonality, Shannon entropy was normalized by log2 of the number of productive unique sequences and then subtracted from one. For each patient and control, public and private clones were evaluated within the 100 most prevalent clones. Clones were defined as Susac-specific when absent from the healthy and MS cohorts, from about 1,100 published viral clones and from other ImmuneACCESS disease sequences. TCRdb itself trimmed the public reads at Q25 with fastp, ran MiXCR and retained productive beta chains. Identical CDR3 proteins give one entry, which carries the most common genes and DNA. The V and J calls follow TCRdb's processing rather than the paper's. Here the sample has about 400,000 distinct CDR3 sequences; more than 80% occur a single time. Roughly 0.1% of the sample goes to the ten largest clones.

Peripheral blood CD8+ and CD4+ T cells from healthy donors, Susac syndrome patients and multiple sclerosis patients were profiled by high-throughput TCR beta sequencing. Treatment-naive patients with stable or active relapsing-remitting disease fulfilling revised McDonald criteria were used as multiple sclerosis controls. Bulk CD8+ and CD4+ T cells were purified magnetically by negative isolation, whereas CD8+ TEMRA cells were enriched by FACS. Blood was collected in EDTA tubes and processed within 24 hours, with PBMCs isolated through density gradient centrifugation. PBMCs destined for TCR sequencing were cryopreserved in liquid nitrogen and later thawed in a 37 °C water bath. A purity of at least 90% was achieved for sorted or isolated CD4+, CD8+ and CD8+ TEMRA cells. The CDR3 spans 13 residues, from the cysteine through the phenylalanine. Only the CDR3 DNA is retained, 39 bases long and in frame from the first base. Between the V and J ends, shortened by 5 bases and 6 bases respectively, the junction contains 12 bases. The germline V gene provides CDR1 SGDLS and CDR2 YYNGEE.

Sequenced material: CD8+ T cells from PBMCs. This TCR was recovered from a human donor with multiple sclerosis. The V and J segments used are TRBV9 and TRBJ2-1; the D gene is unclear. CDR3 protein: CASRAEIGNEQFF. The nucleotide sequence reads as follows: TGTGCCAGCAGGGCGGAGATCGGCAATGAGCAGTTCTTC.